These 21 T cell receptor beta chains originate from one sample sequenced in a study of Tregs in tolerant kidney transplant recipients (dated by TCRdb to about 2019). Library preparation employed the immunoSEQ multiplex PCR assay. TCRdb limited this immuneACCESS table to in-frame rearrangements with V and J called. A share of clones is missing; checked studies link under half to unresolved V genes, and the rest is unexplained. The table for this sample records 20,000 to 30,000 clones. 3.5% to 4.5% of the sample is in the top ten clones. The sample's time point label, in plain terms: 6 months after combined kidney and bone marrow transplant. Transplants used related donors with nonmyeloablative bone marrow transplantation; mixed chimerism was transient in the human trials. The sequenced sample was CD4+ T cells from blood (PBMCs), obtained 6 months after the transplant. The source is a human patient who received a combined kidney and bone marrow transplant. Following transplantation, T cells from the graft donor may be among those present.

A remark on this clone: The CDR3 extends 3 residues past the end of the read, so its final part is completed from the germline J gene. The rearrangement joins TRBV19 to TRBJ2-1; possible D gene TRBD1, 5 bases. With 4 bases removed from V and 2 bases from J, the gap between germline ends came to 9 bases. CDR1 and CDR2 from the germline V gene are LNHDA and SQIVND (reference sequence). The CDR3 loop spans 14 amino acids. Here the CDR3 reads CASSRGEPYNEQFF. CDR3 DNA (partial): TGTGCCAGTAGTAGGGGCGAGCCCTACAATGAG.

Concerning this clone: Read coverage stops 3 residues before the CDR3 terminus; the germline J gene supplies the remainder. The chain carries TRBV5-4 and TRBJ2-5; the match to TRBD2 covers 12 bases. The junction had 1 base not matched to a gene; V was cut back by 3 bases and J by 1 base. The germline V gene has CDR1 SGHNT and CDR2 YYREEE (reference sequence). This CDR3 has 15 residues. Partial CDR3 DNA: TGTGCCAGCAGCTCGGGACTAGCGGGCCAAGAGACC. Translation: CASSSGLAGQET. The whole CDR3 protein is CASSSGLAGQETQYF.

A remark on this clone: The read ends 3 residues before the CDR3 terminus; that terminus is restored from the germline J gene. The V gene is TRBV20-1, the J gene TRBJ1-1, with D possibly TRBD1 on 5 matching bases. The CDR3 is 14 residues long. Germline-derived CDR1 and CDR2 are DFQATT and SNEGSKA (reference sequence). V was clipped by 3 bases and J by 3 bases, with 14 bases between them. The CDR3 loop reads CSARAGGTHTEAFF. The DNA read from the CDR3 is TGCAGTGCTAGGGCCGGGGGAACGCACACTGAA.

On this clone: The read stops 3 residues short of the end of the CDR3; the missing end is completed from the germline J gene. The rearrangement uses TRBV2 and TRBJ2-5; TRBD2 matches 10 bases. The CDR3 is 15 residues long. The V segment lost 6 bases and the J segment 4 bases; nucleotides outside the gene matches: 8. The germline CDR1 and CDR2 sequences are SNHLY and FYNNEI. CDR3 amino acids: CASSGLAVGLETQYF. CDR3 DNA (partial): TGTGCCAGCAGCGGACTAGCGGTTGGTTTAGAGACC.

The CDR3 sequence is CASSLDRSDTQYF. Incomplete CDR3 DNA: TGTGCCAGCAGCTTAGACAGGTCCGATACG. The gene calls are TRBV7-2 and TRBJ2-3, with a tentative D call TRBD1 (5 bases). The sequenced fragment ends 3 residues before the CDR3 boundary, so the rest is inferred from the germline J gene. Germline loops: CDR1 SGHTA, CDR2 FQGNSA. The CDR3 is made up of 13 amino acids. V was clipped by 1 base and J by 6 bases, with 8 bases between them.

Partial CDR3 DNA: TGTGCCAGTAGGGACAGGGCCAAAAACATT. Its protein product is CASRDRAKNI. The entire CDR3 sequence reads CASRDRAKNIQYF. V gene TRBV19 combines with J gene TRBJ2-4; the match to TRBD1 covers 7 bases. The CDR3 is cut off 3 residues early in the read; its end comes from the germline J gene. J lost 1 base, V lost 6 bases, and 0 bases had no gene match. This CDR3 has 13 residues. From germline, CDR1 is LNHDA and CDR2 SQIVND (reference sequence).

Comments on this clone: The read gets to within 3 residues of the CDR3 end, and the germline J gene fills in the rest. V and J are TRBV19 and TRBJ2-5; possible D gene TRBD1, 7 bases. Trimming shortened V by 6 bases and J by 5 bases, and 16 bases separated the two germline ends. The germline V gene encodes CDR1 LNHDA and CDR2 SQIVND (reference sequence). The CDR3 totals 14 residues. CDR3 sequence reads: CASRDREVRETQYF. The CDR3 DNA, read in part, is TGTGCCAGTAGAGACAGGGAGGTTCGGGAGACC.

The DNA read from the CDR3 is TGTGCCAGCAGCTTAGCAGGGTTCTCGGCA. This codes for CASSLAGFSA. The entire CDR3 sequence reads CASSLAGFSAAFF. J is TRBJ1-1 and V is TRBV5-6; possibly TRBD1 for D (5 bases). The DNA ends 3 residues before the CDR3 does, and the rest of the CDR3 is filled in from the germline J gene. CDR1 and CDR2 from the germline V gene are SGHDT and YYEEEE. There are 13 residues in the CDR3.

Of note for this clone: From the germline J gene comes the end of the CDR3, since the read stops 3 residues before it. The rearrangement uses TRBV19 and TRBJ2-5, with 11 bases identical to TRBD2. The CDR3 loop spans 16 amino acids. Trimming cost V 4 bases and J 1 base; bases outside gene matches: 5. CDR1 and CDR2 (germline): LNHDA, SQIVND (reference sequence). CDR3 sequence reads: CASSKLAGGSQETQYF. The sequenced part of the CDR3 DNA is TGTGCCAGTAGTAAGCTAGCGGGGGGCAGCCAAGAGACC.

In regard to this clone: The read comes to an end 3 residues before the CDR3 does, leaving the germline J gene to fill in the end. The rearrangement links TRBV2 to TRBJ2-1, with 8 bases that match TRBD2. The CDR3 is 13 residues long. Trimming took 5 bases from V and 9 from J; bases not matched to a gene: 6. Looked up from germline, CDR1 is SNHLY and CDR2 is FYNNEI. The sequenced part of the CDR3 DNA is TGTGCCAGCAGTACGCTAGCGGGTCGTGAG. This gives the protein CASSTLAGRE. The complete CDR3 protein is CASSTLAGREQFF.

As concerns this clone: The read terminates 3 residues ahead of where the CDR3 ends, so the germline J gene completes it. This chain connects TRBV10-1 to TRBJ2-7, with TRBD1 as a possible D gene (5 bases). Trimming shortened V by 2 bases and J by 6 bases, and 5 bases separated the two germline ends. This CDR3 spans 11 amino acids. From germline, CDR1 is WNHNN and CDR2 SYGVQD (reference sequence). The sequenced CDR3 bases are TGCGCCAGCAGTGAGGACAGCGAG. Its protein product is CASSEDSE. The entire CDR3 reads CASSEDSEQYF.

Of note for this clone: The missing CDR3 end, 3 residues past where the read stops, is filled in from the germline J gene. J is TRBJ1-5 and V is TRBV30, with D perhaps matching TRBD1 (6 bases). The germline gives CDR1 GTSNPN, CDR2 SVGIG (reference sequence). The CDR3 extends over 11 amino acids. V was pared by 7 bases and J by 7 bases, with 11 bases between. CDR3 region: CASRGHQPQHF. The CDR3 bases that were read are TGTGCCTCCAGGGGCCACCAGCCC.

Comments on this clone: The sequenced fragment ends 3 residues before the CDR3 boundary, so the rest is inferred from the germline J gene. The rearrangement links TRBV2 to TRBJ2-7; TRBD2 is a possible D gene (7 bases). CDR1 is SNHLY, CDR2 FYNNEI, per germline. This CDR3 spans 12 amino acids. Trimming removed 6 bases at V and 5 bases at J, with 11 bases between. The CDR3 protein is CASSREGDEQYF. The covered CDR3 bases are TGTGCCAGCAGCAGGGAGGGGGACGAG.

In the case of this clone: The read gets to within 3 residues of the CDR3 end, and the germline J gene fills in the rest. The chain combines TRBV2 with TRBJ2-2; 7 bases match TRBD1. Germline V lookup: CDR1 SNHLY, CDR2 FYNNEI. V lost 5 bases, J lost 6 bases, and 3 bases stayed unmatched. The CDR3 runs to 13 residues. The DNA read from the CDR3 is TGTGCCAGCAGTCAGCAGGGGGCCGGGGAG. It is translated as CASSQQGAGE. The complete CDR3 sequence is CASSQQGAGELFF.

Comments on this clone: The read halts 3 residues ahead of the CDR3 end, with the missing end drawn from the germline J gene. The V and J genes are TRBV11-3 and TRBJ1-3, with D hard to call. The CDR3 contains 15 residues. CDR1 and CDR2 from the germline V gene are SGHNT and YENEEA. The CDR3 sequence: CASRFWQRSLNTIYF. CDR3 bases read: TGTGCAAGTCGCTTCTGGCAGCGCTCCTTAAACACC.

With respect to this clone: The CDR3 is cut off 3 residues early in the read; its end comes from the germline J gene. The rearrangement links TRBV6-2 or TRBV6-3 to TRBJ2-7; D is unresolved. The germline V and J ends were trimmed by 5 bases and 0 bases, with 11 bases remaining between them. The germline V gene encodes CDR1 MNHEY and CDR2 SVGEGT. The CDR3 has 14 residues. The CDR3 DNA, read in part, is TGTGCCAGCAGTGCCCGACCTAGCTCCTACGAG. Translation: CASSARPSSYE. The entire CDR3 protein reads CASSARPSSYEQYF.

In the case of this clone: With the read ending 3 residues before the CDR3 end, the germline J gene is used to fill in that end. J is TRBJ2-3 and V is TRBV5-1; 12 bases agree with TRBD2. The trim removed 4 bases at V and 3 bases at J, leaving 9 bases unmatched. Germline V gene data show CDR1 as SGHRS and CDR2 as YFSETQ. The CDR3 is 17 residues long. The covered CDR3 bases are TGCGCCAGCAGCCTTAGCCGGACTAGCGGGGTGACAGATACG. Translated, it gives CASSLSRTSGVTDT. The whole CDR3 reads CASSLSRTSGVTDTQYF.

Turning to this clone: Sequencing ends 3 residues short of the CDR3 end; the germline J gene provides the rest. The chain carries TRBV5-1 and TRBJ2-7; D gene unclear. Trimming took off 0 bases at V and 2 bases at J, with 9 bases between the two ends. CDR3 length equals 14 residues. The germline V gene has CDR1 SGHRS and CDR2 YFSETQ. The CDR3 sequence is CASSLEVRPYEQYF. The CDR3 bases that were read are TGCGCCAGCAGCTTGGAGGTCAGGCCCTACGAG.

As regards this clone: From the germline J gene comes the end of the CDR3, since the read stops 3 residues before it. The V call is TRBV2, the J call TRBJ2-5; 9 bases line up with TRBD2. Germline V gene data show CDR1 as SNHLY and CDR2 as FYNNEI. The CDR3 consists of 16 residues. The ends lost 4 bases at V and 4 bases at J; junction bases unmatched: 10. The CDR3 here is CASSAGGGGRRETQYF. The DNA read from the CDR3 is TGTGCCAGCAGTGCCGGCGGGGGGGGGCGTCGAGAGACC.

About this clone: The missing CDR3 end, 3 residues past where the read stops, is filled in from the germline J gene. The J gene is TRBJ2-2, the V gene TRBV19, with 11 bases lining up with TRBD2. V shed 7 bases, J shed 5 bases, and the junction held 3 bases outside the gene matches. This CDR3 is 14 amino acids long. Germline V lookup: CDR1 LNHDA, CDR2 SQIVND (reference sequence). The CDR3 is CASTGTSGTGELFF. The sequenced CDR3 bases are TGTGCCAGTACCGGGACTAGCGGAACCGGGGAG.

As concerns this clone: The read ends 3 residues early relative to the CDR3; the germline J gene fills the gap. The chain joins TRBV5-4 to TRBJ1-2, with 8 bases fitting TRBD1. The ends lost 4 bases at V and 4 bases at J; junction bases unmatched: 9. CDR3 size: 15 residues. Germline values: CDR1 SGHNT, CDR2 YYREEE (reference sequence). The CDR3 DNA, read in part, is TGTGCCAGCAGCCGGGGACAGGAAAAAGTCTATGGC. Its translation: CASSRGQEKVYG. The CDR3 in its entirety is CASSRGQEKVYGYTF.